The 21 T cell receptor beta chains in this list originate from one sample, sequenced in a study of blood T cell repertoires in COVID-19. Libraries were prepared by immunoSEQ multiplex PCR; TCRdb keeps only in-frame clonotypes and omits some of them. The data contain 150,000 to 200,000 clones, about 88% of them singletons. Sequenced input: peripheral blood. The receptors derive from a man between 18 and 29 years old who had recovered from COVID-19.

This clone was found once. The chain uses TRBV28 and TRBJ1-1, with a possible D match to TRBD1 (5 bases). The V end lost 6 bases, the J end lost 1 base, and 12 bases lay between the germline ends. The CDR3 has 14 amino acids. Per germline, CDR1 MDHEN and CDR2 SYDVKM. The CDR3 protein is CASSRGDTNTEAFF. CDR3 sequence (DNA): TGTGCCAGCAGCCGGGGGGATACGAACACTGAAGCTTTCTTT.

This clone was seen a single time. This sequence joins TRBV3-1 (or the pseudogene TRBV3-2) and TRBJ2-5; D is unclear. Germline-derived CDR1 and CDR2 are LGHDT and YNNKEL (reference sequence). This CDR3 comprises 14 residues. Between the trimmed V and J ends, which lost 4 bases and 2 bases, there was a span of 11 bases. This CDR3 reads CASSRNFKQETQYF. Written as DNA, the CDR3 is TGTGCCAGCAGCCGCAACTTCAAGCAAGAGACCCAGTACTTC.

V is TRBV6-2 or TRBV6-3 and J is TRBJ1-1, with 7 bases that match TRBD1. The CDR3 extends over 13 amino acids. V was pared by 6 bases and J by 6 bases, with 7 bases of the junction left unmatched. Germline CDR1 reads MNHEY; CDR2 reads SVGEGT. The CDR3 protein is CASSIQGSPEAFF. In nucleotides, the CDR3 is TGTGCCAGCAGCATACAGGGGAGCCCTGAAGCTTTCTTT.

The chain links TRBV6-5 to TRBJ1-5; D gene unclear. Germline values: CDR1 MNHEY, CDR2 SVGAGI. V lost 10 bases and J lost 4, with 14 bases in between. This CDR3 region has 13 residues. As DNA, the CDR3 is TGTGCCACCGGTATTTCTTGGAATCAGCCCCAGCATTTT. Translated: CATGISWNQPQHF.

V usage is TRBV28 and J usage is TRBJ2-3, with TRBD2 identical over 16 bases. The CDR3 extends over 20 amino acids. Germline CDR1 reads MDHEN; CDR2 reads SYDVKM. With 0 bases clipped from V and 2 bases from J, the junction kept 8 bases outside the gene matches. CDR3 coding DNA: TGTGCCAGCAGTTTATGGGTCCGGGGGACTAGCGGGAGGGACACAGATACGCAGTATTTT. The encoded protein is CASSLWVRGTSGRDTDTQYF. The variable domain in full, with the rest retrieved from reference TRBV28 and TRBJ2-3, is DVKVTQSSRYLVKRTGEKVFLECVQDMDHENMFWYRQDPGLGLRLIYFSYDVKMKEKGDIPEGYSVSREKKERFSLILESASTNQTSMYLCASSLWVRGTSGRDTDTQYFGPGTRLTVL.

The chain has TRBV20-1 and TRBJ2-3, with 13 bases fitting TRBD2. Germline V lookup: CDR1 DFQATT, CDR2 SNEGSKA (reference sequence). The J segment lost 2 bases and the V segment lost 3 bases, leaving 5 bases of the junction unmatched. The CDR3 contains 16 residues. This CDR3 is CSASLLAGGTTDTQYF. Written as DNA, the CDR3 is TGCAGTGCTAGTCTACTAGCGGGAGGGACCACAGATACGCAGTATTTT.

The chain recombines TRBV5-1 with TRBJ2-3; 11 nucleotides line up with TRBD2. V lost 4 bases and J lost 6; bases outside the gene matches: 4. From germline, CDR1 is SGHRS and CDR2 YFSETQ. CDR3 length: 14 residues. For the CDR3, the DNA is TGCGCCAGCAGCGTCGGGACTAGCGGTGATACGCAGTATTTT. It codes for CASSVGTSGDTQYF.

This chain uses TRBV10-2 with TRBJ2-1; 9 bases are a match to TRBD2. The CDR3 sequence is 14 residues long. V lost 4 bases and J lost 8; bases outside the gene matches: 6. Germline V gives CDR1 WSHSY, CDR2 SAAADI. The CDR3 protein is CASSALAGQYEQFF. The CDR3 nucleotides are TGCGCCAGCAGTGCGCTAGCGGGGCAATATGAGCAGTTCTTC.

This chain uses TRBV4-1 with TRBJ2-3; TRBD2 matches at 10 bases. Unmatched junction bases numbered 14, after V lost 4 bases and J lost 10 bases. The CDR3 has 16 amino acids. Looked up from germline, CDR1 is MGHRA and CDR2 is YSYEKL. The CDR3 here is CASSPRGLADKPAQYF. The CDR3 DNA sequence: TGCGCCAGCAGCCCCCGTGGACTAGCGGATAAGCCGGCGCAGTATTTT.

The CDR3 DNA is TGTGCCAGCAGTTACAACCGGGTCTACGAGCAGTACTTC. It yields the protein CASSYNRVYEQYF. J is TRBJ2-7 and V is TRBV6-5; D ambiguous. Germline CDR1 reads MNHEY; CDR2 reads SVGAGI. V lost 2 bases to trimming and J lost 3 bases, with 8 bases between them. This CDR3 has 13 residues.

A single count supports this clone. The chain combines TRBV7-2 with TRBJ1-2, with 8 bases that match TRBD1. V was pared by 2 bases and J by 7 bases, with 9 bases of the junction left unmatched. The germline CDR1 and CDR2 sequences are SGHTA and FQGNSA. This CDR3 comprises 15 residues. The CDR3 loop reads CASSLSGQGAAGYTF. The CDR3 DNA follows: TGTGCCAGCAGCTTAAGTGGCCAGGGGGCAGCTGGCTACACCTTC.

The genes are TRBV19 and TRBJ1-2, with a weak D call TRBD1 (5 bases). There are 15 residues in the CDR3. V lost 7 bases and J 5 bases, leaving 20 bases between the germline ends. Germline lookup yields CDR1 LNHDA and CDR2 SQIVND (reference sequence). CDR3 sequence reads: CASIGSGPSGYGYTF. Written as DNA, the CDR3 is TGTGCCAGTATAGGATCAGGGCCCTCAGGATATGGCTACACCTTC.

The chain links TRBV20-1 to TRBJ2-1; D is unresolved. V lost 2 bases to trimming and J lost 6 bases, with 5 bases between them. This CDR3 comprises 11 residues. Germline CDR1 is DFQATT and CDR2 is SNEGSKA (reference sequence). As DNA, the CDR3 is TGCAGTGCTAGACTGGCCAATGAGCAGTTCTTC. Its protein is CSARLANEQFF.

This rearrangement joins TRBV9 to TRBJ2-1; D remains unclear. CDR1 is SGDLS and CDR2 is YYNGEE in the germline V gene. V gave up 1 base and J gave up 3 bases, with 8 bases separating them. This CDR3 spans 14 amino acids. Here the CDR3 DNA reads TGTGCCAGCAGCGTAACTCCCTTCTACAATGAGCAGTTCTTC. Protein: CASSVTPFYNEQFF.

The chain links TRBV14 to TRBJ2-1; D is uncertain. The CDR3 has 15 amino acids. The ends were cut back, 0 bases at V and 3 bases at J, with 9 bases in the middle. Per the germline V gene, CDR1 is SGHDN and CDR2 is FVKESK. Written as DNA, the CDR3 is TGTGCCAGCAGCCAAGATCGGTCCGACTACAATGAGCAGTTCTTC. Translated: CASSQDRSDYNEQFF.

This chain joins TRBV5-4 and TRBJ2-1; 7 bases fit TRBD2. The germline V gene has CDR1 SGHNT and CDR2 YYREEE (reference sequence). The CDR3 loop spans 15 amino acids. V lost 4 bases, J lost 6 bases, and 10 bases stayed unmatched. The CDR3 spells CASSPGRGSSNEQFF. In DNA, the CDR3 is TGTGCCAGCAGCCCCGGGCGGGGGAGTAGCAATGAGCAGTTCTTC. Full variable domain (outside the CDR3, taken from reference TRBV5-4 and TRBJ2-1): ETGVTQSPTHLIKTRGQQVTLRCSSQSGHNTVSWYQQALGQGPQFIFQYYREEENGRGNFPPRFSGLQFPNYSSELNVNALELDDSALYLCASSPGRGSSNEQFFGPGTRLTVL.

The gene calls are TRBV5-4 and TRBJ2-1, with unresolved D. The CDR3 consists of 14 residues. V gave up 0 bases and J gave up 3 bases, with 7 bases separating them. In germline, CDR1 is SGHNT, CDR2 YYREEE (reference sequence). The CDR3 nucleotides are TGTGCCAGCAGCTTGGCTTCGGTCTACAATGAGCAGTTCTTC. Amino acids: CASSLASVYNEQFF.

The chain has TRBV7-9 and TRBJ2-3; 9 bases map to TRBD1. There are 16 residues in the CDR3. CDR1 is SEHNR, CDR2 FQNEAQ, per germline (reference sequence). V was pared by 4 bases and J by 2 bases, with 7 bases of the junction left unmatched. The CDR3 bases are TGTGCCAGCAGCTCTATGACAGGGGGGAACACAGATACGCAGTATTTT. Its protein product is CASSSMTGGNTDTQYF.

J is TRBJ1-6 and V is TRBV7-2; D is unclear. The V gene lost 7 bases and the J gene lost 7 bases, with 17 bases spanning the gap. The CDR3 spans 15 residues. The germline V gene has CDR1 SGHTA and CDR2 FQGNSA. CDR3 sequence (DNA): TGTGCCAGCACCTCCCGGGATACCAAAAATTCACCCCTCCACTTT. It encodes CASTSRDTKNSPLHF.

V gene TRBV9 combines with J gene TRBJ2-1; no reliable D call. The germline gives CDR1 SGDLS, CDR2 YYNGEE. Deletions cut 1 base from V and 9 bases from J, with 8 bases between. This CDR3 is built from 12 residues. CDR3 nucleotide sequence: TGTGCCAGCAGCGTACCTAGAAGTGAGCAGTTCTTC. The encoded protein is CASSVPRSEQFF.

The table lists this clone with a count of one. The genes are TRBV6-6 and TRBJ2-3; 10 positions agree with TRBD2. Trimming took 6 bases from V and 6 from J; bases not matched to a gene: 9. The CDR3 has 15 residues. Germline CDR1 and CDR2: MNHNY and SVGAGI (reference sequence). The CDR3, as DNA: TGTGCCAGCAGATTAGCGGGAGGCTCTGGGGATACGCAGTATTTT. Residues: CASRLAGGSGDTQYF.